In this sample, the clone carrying this TCR beta chain turned up a few times. Germline V CDR1 and CDR2: SGHNT, YYREEE (reference sequence). The CDR3 length is 17 residues. Germline trimming cut 0 bases from V and 0 bases from J; bases unmatched to any gene: 6. Vbeta (60) and Jbeta (13) primers were used in the PCR. Assay used: immunoSEQ multiplex PCR; TCRdb lists only in-frame clones, some missing. Of 120,000 to 150,000 clones listed, more than 60% are singletons. The sample is drawn from a study of cytomegalovirus exposure and HLA in healthy donors. The sample taken for sequencing was PBMCs. This clonotype was sampled from a middle-aged man in good health and CMV-seronegative. V gene TRBV5-4 combines with J gene TRBJ1-1; TRBD1 agrees at 9 bases. The CDR3 nucleotides are TGTGCCAGCAGCTTGGGGACAGGGGATTTTATGAACACTGAAGCTTTCTTT. Amino acid sequence: CASSLGTGDFMNTEAFF.